The sequence of this T cell receptor beta chain was determined in a study of cytomegalovirus exposure and HLA in healthy donors. As for the study in general: The roughly 130 validation repertoires used the same platform as the roughly 620 first-cohort repertoires, a later analysis reported.

Sequencing used immunoSEQ multiplex PCR; TCRdb keeps in-frame clones, though not all of them. The table lists some 110,000 clones, 70% to 90% of them singletons. CDR3 length: 16 residues. Germline V CDR1 and CDR2: KGHSH, LQKENI. Trimming took off 3 bases at V and 0 bases at J, with 12 bases between the two ends. General study findings and limits: The study designated about 180 TCR beta chains cytomegalovirus-associated.

In the case of this clone: Antigen: not known.

J is TRBJ1-3 and V is TRBV18; D gene ambiguous. The source material was PBMCs. The source is a man aged 18-30 years in good health and CMV-seronegative. In DNA, the CDR3 is TGTGCCAGCTCACCGAGACAACGGGACTCTGGAAACACCATATATTTT. Amino acid sequence: CASSPRQRDSGNTIYF. Based on the CDR3 plus reference TRBV18 and TRBJ1-3, the full variable domain is NAGVMQNPRHLVRRRGQEARLRCSPMKGHSHVYWYRQLPEEGLKFMVYLQKENIIDESGMPKERFSAEFPKEGPSILRIQQVVRGDSAAYFCASSPRQRDSGNTIYFGEGSWLTVV.